This is a list of T cell receptor beta chains from one sample in a study of lymphopenia after photon versus proton radiotherapy. Here immunoSEQ multiplex PCR was the method, and the copy in TCRdb shows in-frame clones only, minus some. Among 75,000 or so clones listed, approximately 82% were seen once. The specimen comprised peripheral blood, sampled from a patient treated with proton-based radiotherapy. The receptors originated from a man aged 60 to 69 with pancreatic cancer. The CDR3 runs from the conserved cysteine through the conserved F or W. The D gene is left open where the match is weak. Clone sizes are given selectively: once, few, many, or a class where the clone is expanded.

d_call j_call v_call clone_size cdr3_aa cdr3_nt
NA TRBJ1-5 TRBV18 once CASSPGGSNQPQHF TGTGCCAGCTCCCCTGGCGGAAGTAATCAGCCCCAGCATTTT
TRBD2 TRBJ2-5 TRBV29-1 NA CSVTLGGAQYF TGCAGCGTGACCTTGGGGGGGGCCCAGTACTTC
NA TRBJ2-4 TRBV5-6 NA CASSLTGRYIQYF TGTGCCAGCAGCTTGACAGGGAGATACATTCAGTACTTC
TRBD1 TRBJ1-1 TRBV5-1 NA CASSQRGTGGTEAFF TGCGCCAGCTCCCAGAGGGGAACAGGGGGCACTGAAGCTTTCTTT
TRBD1 TRBJ1-2 TRBV6-4 NA CASSVRDRDSVGGGYTF TGTGCCAGCAGTGTTAGGGACAGGGATAGTGTAGGGGGAGGCTACACCTTC
TRBD2 TRBJ2-3 TRBV4-2 NA CASSQGPSGFSTDTQYF TGTGCCAGCAGCCAAGGCCCTAGCGGTTTTAGCACAGATACGCAGTATTTT
TRBD1 TRBJ2-7 TRBV6-1 NA CASSPRTGSYEQYF TGTGCCAGCAGTCCCCGGACAGGGAGCTACGAGCAGTACTTC
NA TRBJ2-5 TRBV9 NA CASSVVGETQYF TGTGCCAGCAGCGTAGTAGGGGAGACCCAGTACTTC
NA TRBJ2-7 TRBV7-2 NA CASSLKRGTYEQYF TGTGCCAGCAGCTTAAAAAGGGGGACCTACGAGCAGTACTTC
NA TRBJ2-3 TRBV9 NA CASSVGPPPLSTDTQYF TGTGCCAGCAGCGTAGGTCCACCCCCCCTCTCCACAGATACGCAGTATTTT
TRBD2 TRBJ2-7 TRBV27 NA CASGDSGRVRYEQYF TGTGCCAGCGGGGATAGCGGGAGGGTACGCTACGAGCAGTACTTC
TRBD1 TRBJ1-1 TRBV30 NA CAWSADREAEAFF TGTGCCTGGAGTGCGGACAGGGAGGCTGAAGCTTTCTTT
NA TRBJ1-2 TRBV6-5 NA CASSYGALGSGYTF TGTGCCAGCAGTTACGGCGCTCTCGGGAGTGGCTACACCTTC
NA TRBJ1-1 TRBV14 NA CASSLVRGNTEAFF TGTGCCAGCAGCCTAGTGAGGGGGAACACTGAAGCTTTCTTT
TRBD1 TRBJ1-5 TRBV6-1 NA CASSWTGADQPQHF TGTGCCAGCAGTTGGACAGGTGCCGATCAGCCCCAGCATTTT
NA TRBJ1-1 TRBV6-1 NA CASSESPSMNTEAFF TGTGCCAGCAGTGAATCTCCGTCTATGAACACTGAAGCTTTCTTT
TRBD1 TRBJ1-5 TRBV6-1 once CASSPSRGGNQPQHF TGTGCCAGCAGCCCCTCCAGGGGGGGCAATCAGCCCCAGCATTTT
NA TRBJ1-1 TRBV18 NA CASSPPSPLNTEAFF TGTGCCAGCTCACCACCGTCGCCTCTGAACACTGAAGCTTTCTTT
TRBD1 TRBJ2-2 TRBV18 NA CASSPSGTGVTGELFF TGTGCCAGCTCACCTTCCGGGACAGGGGTCACCGGGGAGCTGTTTTTT
NA TRBJ2-1 TRBV9 NA CASSDQGVSNEQFF TGTGCCAGCAGCGACCAGGGAGTCTCAAATGAGCAGTTCTTC
NA TRBJ1-6 TRBV7-9 NA CASSSQGQGNSPLHF TGTGCCAGCAGCTCCCAGGGACAAGGGAATTCACCCCTCCACTTT
NA TRBJ1-2 TRBV29-1 NA CSAVGGPYGYTF TGCAGTGCGGTGGGGGGACCTTATGGCTACACCTTC
NA TRBJ1-1 TRBV28 NA CASSWGGLNTEAFF TGTGCCAGCAGTTGGGGTGGATTGAACACTGAAGCTTTCTTT
TRBD1 TRBJ1-5 TRBV30 few CAWSGRDRNQPQHF TGTGCCTGGAGTGGCCGGGACAGAAATCAGCCCCAGCATTTT
TRBD1 TRBJ1-6 TRBV27 NA CASSTPTGYNSPLHF TGTGCCAGCAGCACTCCGACAGGGTATAATTCACCCCTCCACTTT
NA TRBJ2-7 TRBV18 once CASSPLDSSNEQYF TGTGCCAGCTCACCCCTGGACAGTTCCAACGAGCAGTACTTC
NA TRBJ2-7 TRBV28 NA CASSFRGLSYEQYF TGTGCCAGCAGTTTCCGGGGGTTGTCCTACGAGCAGTACTTC